These 18 T cell receptor beta chains originate from one sample sequenced in a study of cytomegalovirus exposure and HLA in healthy donors. Both 60 Vbeta primers and 13 Jbeta primers went into the PCR. Generated by immunoSEQ multiplex PCR, the TCRdb table keeps only in-frame clones and is missing some. The sample carries around 54,000 clones, around 82% recorded once. The sequenced sample consisted of PBMCs. Every receptor here comes from a woman younger than 35 in good health and CMV-seronegative.

The V gene is TRBV12-5, the J gene TRBJ1-5; D gene unclear. Trimming removed 3 bases from V and 3 bases from J, with 12 bases in between. CDR1 and CDR2 (germline): LGHNT, FRNRAP. The CDR3 runs to 15 residues. The CDR3 region is CASGFPWANNQPQHF. CDR3 nucleotides: TGTGCTAGTGGTTTCCCGTGGGCCAACAATCAGCCCCAGCATTTT.

The chain has TRBV5-6 and TRBJ2-7, with D unresolved. V shed 3 bases and J shed 3 bases, with 10 bases lying between them. The CDR3 totals 13 residues. Looked up from germline, CDR1 is SGHDT and CDR2 is YYEEEE. Written as DNA, the CDR3 is TGTGCCAGCAGCTCCGGTCCCGTCTACGAGCAGTACTTC. Encoded protein: CASSSGPVYEQYF.

This clone was seen only a few times. The chain combines TRBV23-1 with TRBJ1-3; possible D gene TRBD1, 6 bases. TRBV23-1 is treated as an ORF (open reading frame) with a function not yet certain. The CDR3 runs to 13 residues. Trimming shortened V by 6 bases and J by 0 bases, and 6 bases separated the two germline ends. The CDR3 DNA follows: TGCGCCAGCAGGGACAGCTCTGGAAACACCATATATTTT. Amino acids: CASRDSSGNTIYF.

The count of this clone is one. The chain joins TRBV19 to TRBJ1-4, with 9 bases matching TRBD1. Trimming cost V 7 bases and J 4 bases; bases outside gene matches: 1. Per germline, CDR1 LNHDA and CDR2 SQIVND (reference sequence). The CDR3 totals 13 residues. CDR3 nucleotide sequence: TGTGCCAGTATGGACAGGGGTAATGAAAAACTGTTTTTT. The encoded protein is CASMDRGNEKLFF.

V usage is TRBV29-1 and J usage is TRBJ1-2; tentatively, D is TRBD1 (5 bases). This CDR3 has 12 amino acids. Trimming took off 3 bases at V and 5 bases at J, with 10 bases between the two ends. In germline, CDR1 is SQVTM, CDR2 ANQGSEA. The CDR3 sequence is CSVDGGGYGYTF. The CDR3 DNA follows: TGCAGCGTTGACGGCGGGGGGTATGGCTACACCTTC.

The chain carries TRBV30 and TRBJ2-2, with 9 bases that match TRBD1. The CDR3 has 15 amino acids. Trimming removed 2 bases from V and 5 bases from J; junction bases left unmatched: 6. Germline V gives CDR1 GTSNPN, CDR2 SVGIG (reference sequence). The CDR3 DNA is TGTGCCTGGAGTTACCGGGACAGGGTTACCGGGGAGCTGTTTTTT. This gives the protein CAWSYRDRVTGELFF.

A note on this clone: One end of the junction does not line up with germline, which may come from a read error. This rearrangement joins TRBV4-2 to TRBJ2-6; tentative D call: TRBD1 (5 bases). From germline, CDR1 is LGHNA and CDR2 YNFKEQ. The CDR3 contains 17 residues. The CDR3 DNA reads as TGTGCCAGCAGCCAAGACCTTGGCCTCTCTGGGGCCAACGGCCTGACTTTC. This translates into CASSQDLGLSGANGLTF.

This clone has more than one count but fewer than ten. V gene TRBV9 combines with J gene TRBJ2-3; 11 bases match TRBD2. The J segment lost 8 bases and the V segment lost 3 bases, leaving 5 bases of the junction unmatched. Per germline, CDR1 SGDLS and CDR2 YYNGEE. CDR3 size: 14 residues. The CDR3 reads CASSATSGIGTQYF. In nucleotides, the CDR3 is TGTGCCAGCAGCGCGACTAGCGGGATAGGTACGCAGTATTTT.

The gene calls are TRBV10-2 and TRBJ2-2; 12 bases map to TRBD2. The V gene's germline CDR1 is WSHSY and CDR2 SAAADI. This CDR3 has 16 residues. Losses at the gene ends were 6 bases for V and 3 bases for J; bases not matched to a gene: 5. The CDR3 region is CASSGTSGRYTGELFF. The CDR3 region has the DNA TGCGCCAGCAGCGGAACTAGCGGGAGGTACACCGGGGAGCTGTTTTTT.

A word on this clone: The junction and the germline gene differ at one end; a read error may be behind it. This chain connects TRBV7-9 to TRBJ2-7, with TRBD1 matching 7 bases. The CDR3 covers 15 residues. Per the germline V gene, CDR1 is SEHNR and CDR2 is FQNEAQ (reference sequence). The CDR3 region is CSSSPRTGHPYEQYF. In DNA form, the CDR3 reads TGTTCCAGCAGCCCACGGACAGGACACCCCTACGAGCAGTACTTC.

This chain links TRBV6-1 with TRBJ2-7, with 8 bases fitting TRBD1. The CDR3 covers 13 residues. Germline CDR1 is MNHNS and CDR2 is SASEGT. V shed 7 bases, J shed 7 bases, and the junction held 9 bases outside the gene matches. The CDR3 sequence is CASIRDRLREQYF. DNA of the CDR3: TGTGCCAGCATACGGGACAGGCTTAGGGAGCAGTACTTC.

CDR3: CASSGQASTDTQYF. CDR3 coding DNA: TGCGCCAGCAGCGGCCAGGCGAGCACAGATACGCAGTATTTT. The rearrangement uses TRBV5-1 and TRBJ2-3; no firm D call. V lost 4 bases and J lost 0, with 9 bases in between. Germline-derived CDR1 and CDR2 are SGHRS and YFSETQ. The CDR3 length is 14 residues.

The chain is built from TRBV28 and TRBJ1-1; TRBD1 is a possible D gene (6 bases). Trimming stripped 4 bases from V and 2 bases from J, with 23 bases between. This CDR3 spans 18 amino acids. Germline V lookup: CDR1 MDHEN, CDR2 SYDVKM. The CDR3 DNA reads TGTGCCAGCAGTTCCCTACCGGGGGGGGCAACGAGAAACACTGAAGCTTTCTTT. Amino acids: CASSSLPGGATRNTEAFF.

J is TRBJ2-3 and V is TRBV10-1, with 13 bases that match TRBD2. J was trimmed by 3 bases and V by 4 bases; bases with no gene match: 4. The CDR3 sequence is 16 residues long. Per germline, CDR1 WNHNN and CDR2 SYGVQD (reference sequence). This CDR3 is CASSGGTSGTTDTQYF. CDR3 DNA sequence: TGCGCCAGCAGTGGTGGGACTAGCGGGACTACAGATACGCAGTATTTT.

This sequence joins TRBV28 and TRBJ1-1, with a tentative D call TRBD1 (6 bases). The germline CDR1 and CDR2 sequences are MDHEN and SYDVKM. V lost 5 bases, J lost 3 bases, and 13 bases lay in between. The CDR3 is made up of 14 amino acids. In DNA form, the CDR3 reads TGTGCCAGCAGTCTAGGGGGAGTGGACACTGAAGCTTTCTTT. It translates to CASSLGGVDTEAFF.

The chain uses TRBV5-1 and TRBJ2-5, with TRBD1 matching over 9 bases. CDR1 and CDR2 from the germline V gene are SGHRS and YFSETQ. After removal of 3 bases from V and 2 bases from J, the junction contained 2 bases not matched to a gene. The CDR3 totals 14 residues. The CDR3 DNA follows: TGCGCCAGCAGCTGGGGACAGGGACAAGAGACCCAGTACTTC. Its protein is CASSWGQGQETQYF.

The rearrangement uses TRBV7-2 and TRBJ2-3, with TRBD2 as a possible D gene (6 bases). Germline CDR1 reads SGHTA; CDR2 reads FQGNSA. Trimming cost V 3 bases and J 5 bases, with 15 bases left between them. The CDR3 consists of 15 residues. In nucleotides, the CDR3 is TGTGCCAGCAGCTTTGGAGGGGCCCGTCGAGATACGCAGTATTTT. Translating it yields CASSFGGARRDTQYF.

This sequence joins TRBV6-4 and TRBJ2-1, with TRBD2 identical over 15 bases. This CDR3 is 15 amino acids long. V shed 6 bases, J shed 8 bases, and the junction held 5 bases outside the gene matches. Germline CDR1 is MRHNA and CDR2 is SNTAGT. The CDR3: CASSRTSGRADEQFF. The CDR3 DNA is TGTGCCAGCAGCCGGACTAGCGGGAGGGCCGATGAGCAGTTCTTC.